This is a list of T cell receptor beta chains from one sample in a study of CD8+CD57+ T cells in acquired aplastic anemia. TCRdb passed the reads through MiXCR, listing each CDR3 protein once. Seen here are around 190,000 distinct CDR3 sequences, nearly 50% observed once, and the top ten hold over 10%. The source material was sorted CD4+, CD8+, or CD8+CD57+ T cells (not recorded which) from PBMCs. The source of these receptors is a human donor with aplastic anemia. Each CDR3 is given with its conserved first and last residue. D genes are given only for firm matches. A clone size is listed for some rows: how often the clone was seen (once, few, many), or a class if it is expanded.

d_gene,abundance,v_gene,j_gene,CDR3aa,CDR3nt
.,many,TRBV2,TRBJ2-7,CASRFGQLSYEQYF,TGTGCCAGCAGGTTTGGTCAGCTCTCCTACGAGCAGTACTTC
TRBD1,few,TRBV12-3/TRBV12-4,TRBJ1-1,CASSPRQGRNTEAFF,TGTGCCAGCAGTCCCAGACAGGGACGAAACACTGAAGCTTTCTTT
TRBD1,many,TRBV29-1,TRBJ1-4,CSGTVNRGSTNEKLFF,TGCAGCGGGACGGTAAACAGGGGTTCTACTAATGAAAAACTGTTTTTT
.,once,TRBV20-1,TRBJ2-3,CSRQRTADTQYF,TGCAGCCGACAGAGAACGGCAGATACGCAGTATTTT
.,.,TRBV7-8,TRBJ2-3,CASSLEGEISTDTQYF,TGTGCCAGCAGCCTAGAAGGGGAGATTAGCACAGATACGCAGTATTTT
TRBD2,many,TRBV5-1,TRBJ2-7,CASSYGLADEQYF,TGCGCCAGCAGCTACGGACTAGCGGACGAGCAGTACTTC
TRBD2,.,TRBV20-1,TRBJ2-7,CSARVASGSLHEQYF,TGCAGTGCGAGAGTGGCTAGCGGGTCGCTCCACGAGCAGTACTTC
.,few,TRBV12-1,TRBJ2-7,CASSPPCRSGDSYEQYF,TGTGCCAGCAGCCCACCATGTAGGAGCGGGGATTCCTACGAGCAGTACTTC
.,many,TRBV27,TRBJ2-7,CASSRRDTTYEQYF,TGTGCCAGCAGTCGGCGGGACACGACCTACGAGCAGTACTTC
.,.,TRBV27,TRBJ2-7,CASRINFVGTPSYEQYF,TGTGCCAGCAGAATTAATTTTGTTGGTACCCCCTCCTACGAGCAGTACTTC
.,many,TRBV9,TRBJ2-1,CASSVGLGPYNEQFF,TGTGCCAGCAGCGTAGGATTGGGCCCCTACAATGAGCAGTTCTTC
TRBD2,many,TRBV10-3,TRBJ2-7,CAISETSGGGFGEQYF,TGTGCCATCAGTGAGACTAGCGGGGGGGGTTTTGGCGAGCAGTACTTC
TRBD1,.,TRBV7-2,TRBJ2-3,CASHTGGRYF,TGTGCCAGCCATACAGGGGGGAGGTATTTT
.,many,TRBV27,TRBJ2-7,CASRRAGSPGEQYF,TGTGCCAGCAGGCGGGCCGGGAGTCCAGGCGAGCAGTACTTC
TRBD1,.,TRBV2,TRBJ2-2,CATQRGQANDGELFF,TGTGCCACCCAAAGGGGACAGGCGAACGACGGGGAGCTGTTTTTT
TRBD1,.,TRBV9,TRBJ2-7,CASSAGQGPYEQYF,TGTGCCAGCAGCGCGGGACAGGGACCCTACGAGCAGTACTTC
.,.,TRBV24-1,TRBJ1-1,CATSDFGMAEAFF,TGTGCCACCAGTGATTTCGGAATGGCTGAAGCTTTCTTT
.,many,TRBV4-1,TRBJ1-6,CASSQGGRSPLHF,TGCGCCAGCAGCCAAGGGGGTCGCTCACCCCTCCACTTT
.,.,TRBV5-1,TRBJ2-5,CASSFRGLGGETQYF,TGCGCCAGCAGCTTCAGGGGTTTGGGTGGAGAGACCCAGTACTTC
.,.,TRBV20-1,TRBJ2-7,CSAHRADEQYF,TGCAGTGCCCACAGGGCCGACGAGCAGTACTTC
.,many,TRBV4-2,TRBJ1-4,CASSQEAPGEKLFF,TGTGCCAGCAGCCAAGAGGCCCCAGGAGAAAAACTGTTTTTT
.,many,TRBV4-1,TRBJ1-6,CASSQSNGFGNSPLHF,TGCGCCAGCAGCCAATCCAACGGTTTCGGGAATTCACCCCTCCACTTT
.,.,TRBV20-1,TRBJ2-3,CSVRRGADTQYF,TGCAGTGTCAGGAGAGGCGCAGATACGCAGTATTTT